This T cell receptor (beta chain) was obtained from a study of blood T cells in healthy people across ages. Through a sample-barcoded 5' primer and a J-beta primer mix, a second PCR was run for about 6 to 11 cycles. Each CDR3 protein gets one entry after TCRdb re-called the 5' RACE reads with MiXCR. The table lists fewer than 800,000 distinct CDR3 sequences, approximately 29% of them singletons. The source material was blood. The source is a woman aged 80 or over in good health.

The DNA for the CDR3 is TGTGCCAGCAGCTTAGGGCAGGGCTGGAGCACTGAAGCTTTCTTT. As protein: CASSLGQGWSTEAFF. The rearrangement joins TRBV7-2 to TRBJ1-1; D is perhaps TRBD1 (5 bases). Trimming stripped 1 base from V and 4 bases from J, with 13 bases between. Germline V gives CDR1 SGHTA, CDR2 FQGNSA. The CDR3 has 15 residues.